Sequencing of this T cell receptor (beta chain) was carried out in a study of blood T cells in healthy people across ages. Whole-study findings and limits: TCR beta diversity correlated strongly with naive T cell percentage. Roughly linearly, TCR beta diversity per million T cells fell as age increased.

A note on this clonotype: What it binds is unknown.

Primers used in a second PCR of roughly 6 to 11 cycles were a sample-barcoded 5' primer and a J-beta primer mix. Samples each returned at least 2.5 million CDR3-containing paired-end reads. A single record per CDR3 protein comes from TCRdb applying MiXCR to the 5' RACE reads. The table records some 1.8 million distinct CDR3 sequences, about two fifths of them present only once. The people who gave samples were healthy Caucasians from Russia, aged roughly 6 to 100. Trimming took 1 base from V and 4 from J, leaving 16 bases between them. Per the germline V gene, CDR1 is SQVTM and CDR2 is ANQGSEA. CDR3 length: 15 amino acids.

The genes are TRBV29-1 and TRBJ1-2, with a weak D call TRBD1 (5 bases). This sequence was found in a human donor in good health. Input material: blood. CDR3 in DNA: TGCAGCGTTGAAGGAGTCGGGGGTCCTCGCTATGGCTACACCTTC. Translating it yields CSVEGVGGPRYGYTF.